The 25 T cell receptor beta chains below all came from one sample that was sequenced in a study of blood T cell repertoires in COVID-19. Some clones are missing from TCRdb's copy, which holds only in-frame ones; the method was immunoSEQ multiplex PCR. The sample contains about 200,000 clones, 85% of which appear only once. Source material: PBMCs or T cells enriched from blood (not recorded which). The receptors were sampled from a man aged 35 to 55 who had recovered from COVID-19.

The chain is built from TRBV28 and TRBJ1-6, with D maybe TRBD1 (6 bases). Germline loops: CDR1 MDHEN, CDR2 SYDVKM. The CDR3 extends over 14 amino acids. Trimming shortened V by 5 bases and J by 7 bases, and 12 bases separated the two germline ends. CDR3 amino acids: CASSGSTGNSPLHF. CDR3 coding DNA: TGTGCCAGCAGTGGATCAACAGGGAATTCACCCCTCCACTTT.

The chain carries TRBV29-1 and TRBJ2-7, with D tentatively TRBD2 (5 bases). This CDR3 region has 13 residues. With 0 bases removed from V and 6 bases from J, the gap between germline ends came to 12 bases. Per germline, CDR1 SQVTM and CDR2 ANQGSEA. The CDR3 spells CSVEDGERREQYF. In DNA, the CDR3 is TGCAGCGTTGAAGATGGGGAGCGTCGCGAGCAGTACTTC.

This sequence joins TRBV15 and TRBJ1-5, with D tentatively TRBD1 (6 bases). The CDR3 extends over 17 amino acids. Germline values: CDR1 LNHNV, CDR2 YYDKDF (reference sequence). Trimming removed 2 bases from V and 2 bases from J, with 16 bases in between. CDR3 DNA sequence: TGTGCCACCAGCAGACCCTACAGGGAGAACGGCAATCAGCCCCAGCATTTT. It codes for CATSRPYRENGNQPQHF.

The CDR3 loop is CASSSQGTYNSPLHF. In DNA, the CDR3 is TGTGCCAGCAGTTCACAGGGAACTTATAATTCACCCCTCCACTTT. The chain combines TRBV2 with TRBJ1-6; TRBD1 is a possible D gene (6 bases). The CDR3 consists of 15 residues. Germline V gene sequence: CDR1 SNHLY, CDR2 FYNNEI. The V end lost 5 bases, the J end lost 4 bases, and 12 bases lay between the germline ends. The full variable domain, its missing parts supplied by reference TRBV2 and TRBJ1-6, is EPEVTQTPSHQVTQMGQEVILRCVPISNHLYFYWYRQILGQKVEFLVSFYNNEISEKSEIFDDQFSVERPDGSNFTLKIRSTKLEDSAMYFCASSSQGTYNSPLHFGNGTRLTVT.

This sequence joins TRBV21-1 and TRBJ1-3; the listed D gene, TRBD1, was not tested against the DNA. TRBV21-1 is a recognized pseudogene. CDR3 size: 14 residues. Here the CDR3 reads CAGWTGGSGNTIYF. DNA for the CDR3: TGTGCCGGATGGACAGGGGGCTCTGGAAACACCATATATTTT.

The rearrangement links TRBV3-1 (or the pseudogene TRBV3-2) to TRBJ1-2, with D hard to call. In germline, CDR1 is LGHDT, CDR2 YNNKEL (reference sequence). The CDR3 loop spans 15 amino acids. Trimming took 0 bases from V and 0 from J, leaving 8 bases between them. CDR3 amino acids: CASSQDQQPNYGYTF. The DNA for the CDR3 is TGTGCCAGCAGCCAAGATCAACAACCTAACTATGGCTACACCTTC.

This clone was picked up one time. The rearrangement links TRBV5-5 to TRBJ2-3; TRBD2 is a possible D gene (6 bases). The CDR3 contains 14 residues. Germline V gene lookup returns CDR1 SGHKS and CDR2 YYEKEE (reference sequence). The ends were cut back, 5 bases at V and 0 bases at J, with 10 bases in the middle. In DNA form, the CDR3 reads TGTGCCAGCAGACCCGGGACTAGCACAGATACGCAGTATTTT. Translation: CASRPGTSTDTQYF. The full variable domain, in which reference TRBV5-5 and TRBJ2-3 provide the parts outside the CDR3, is DAGVTQSPTHLIKTRGQQVTLRCSPISGHKSVSWYQQVLGQGPQFIFQYYEKEERGRGNFPDRFSARQFPNYSSELNVNALLLGDSALYLCASRPGTSTDTQYFGPGTRLTVL.

V and J are TRBV12-3 or TRBV12-4 and TRBJ2-7; 9 nucleotides line up with TRBD1. This CDR3 has 12 amino acids. With V trimmed by 8 bases and J by 3 bases, 2 bases remained unmatched. The CDR3 spells CASGTGNYEQYF. The CDR3 DNA is TGTGCCAGCGGGACAGGGAACTACGAGCAGTACTTC.

This chain connects TRBV18 to TRBJ2-7; the match to TRBD1 covers 7 bases. CDR1 is KGHSH and CDR2 is LQKENI in the germline V gene. V was pared by 4 bases and J by 7 bases, with 7 bases of the junction left unmatched. The CDR3 runs to 13 residues. The CDR3 protein is CASSLDRAREQYF. The CDR3 nucleotides are TGTGCCAGCTCACTTGACAGGGCTCGAGAGCAGTACTTC.

The CDR3 is CASRLEGGGYEQYF. In nucleotides, the CDR3 is TGTGCCAGCAGATTGGAAGGGGGCGGTTACGAGCAGTACTTC. This chain links TRBV2 with TRBJ2-7; 7 bases match TRBD1. CDR3 length: 14 amino acids. From germline, CDR1 is SNHLY and CDR2 FYNNEI. V trimming: 6 bases; J trimming: 4 bases; junction bases outside the gene matches: 9.

V is TRBV5-1 and J is TRBJ1-1; no clear D. The ends were cut back, 2 bases at V and 4 bases at J, with 12 bases in the middle. Germline V CDR1 and CDR2: SGHRS, YFSETQ. The CDR3 is 14 residues long. The CDR3 reads CASSFSSEGTEAFF. In DNA, the CDR3 is TGCGCCAGCAGCTTTTCGTCTGAGGGCACTGAAGCTTTCTTT.

This sequence joins TRBV21-1 and TRBJ1-4. TRBV21-1 is termed a pseudogene. The CDR3 has 16 amino acids. CDR3 region: CASSKIAGATNEKLFF. The DNA for the CDR3 is TGTGCCAGCAGCAAAATTGCGGGGGCAACTAATGAAAAACTGTTTTTT.

This chain links TRBV12-3 or TRBV12-4 with TRBJ2-1; D uncertain. The ends were cut back, 0 bases at V and 5 bases at J, with 5 bases in the middle. The CDR3 totals 13 residues. CDR3: CASSLAVDNEQFF. As DNA, the CDR3 is TGTGCCAGCAGTTTAGCCGTAGACAATGAGCAGTTCTTC.

The chain has TRBV6-5 and TRBJ2-1, with D possibly matching TRBD2 (5 bases). V dropped 6 bases and J dropped 11 bases, with 17 bases sitting between them. The CDR3 is 13 residues long. The germline CDR1 and CDR2 sequences are MNHEY and SVGAGI. CDR3 in DNA: TGTGCCAGCAGCGTGTCACCCGGGGATCAGCAGTTCTTC. Translated: CASSVSPGDQQFF.

This rearrangement joins TRBV5-4 to TRBJ2-7; 7 positions match TRBD2. The trim removed 1 base at V and 2 bases at J, leaving 6 bases unmatched. Germline V lookup: CDR1 SGHNT, CDR2 YYREEE (reference sequence). CDR3 size: 15 residues. The CDR3 DNA follows: TGTGCCAGCAGCTTGTCACTTAGCGGGCCCTACGAGCAGTACTTC. Protein sequence: CASSLSLSGPYEQYF.

The V call is TRBV19, the J call TRBJ1-5; TRBD1 might be the D (5 bases). In germline, CDR1 is LNHDA, CDR2 SQIVND (reference sequence). V was trimmed by 2 bases and J by 0 bases, leaving 8 bases between them. This CDR3 spans 15 amino acids. The CDR3 protein is CASSIWGISNQPQHF. CDR3 nucleotide sequence: TGTGCCAGTAGTATATGGGGCATTAGCAATCAGCCCCAGCATTTT.

The chain couples TRBV28 to TRBJ2-7; D is ambiguous. The germline V and J ends were trimmed by 3 bases and 5 bases, with 5 bases remaining between them. This CDR3 contains 11 residues. In germline, CDR1 is MDHEN, CDR2 SYDVKM. For the CDR3, the DNA is TGTGCCAGCAGTTTCTCGGACGAGCAGTACTTC. Residues: CASSFSDEQYF. Full variable domain (missing parts from reference TRBV28 and TRBJ2-7): DVKVTQSSRYLVKRTGEKVFLECVQDMDHENMFWYRQDPGLGLRLIYFSYDVKMKEKGDIPEGYSVSREKKERFSLILESASTNQTSMYLCASSFSDEQYFGPGTRLTVT.

J is TRBJ2-3 and V is TRBV5-1; D not certain. Germline loops: CDR1 SGHRS, CDR2 YFSETQ. The CDR3 contains 12 residues. V dropped 1 base and J dropped 3 bases, with 3 bases sitting between them. The CDR3 here is CASSLSTDTQYF. DNA for the CDR3: TGCGCCAGCAGCTTGTCTACAGATACGCAGTATTTT.

The chain employs TRBV5-6 and TRBJ2-7; a possible D gene is TRBD1 (6 bases). CDR3 length: 14 residues. Germline V gives CDR1 SGHDT, CDR2 YYEEEE. V was shortened by 4 bases and J by 1 base, with 12 bases between the two germline ends. The CDR3 reads CASSRGQRSYEQYF. The CDR3 DNA reads as TGTGCCAGCAGCCGTGGACAGAGATCCTACGAGCAGTACTTC. Full variable domain (rest looked up from reference TRBV5-6 and TRBJ2-7): DAGVTQSPTHLIKTRGQQVTLRCSPKSGHDTVSWYQQALGQGPQFIFQYYEEEERQRGNFPDRFSGHQFPNYSSELNVNALLLGDSALYLCASSRGQRSYEQYFGPGTRLTVT.

This clone was observed once. V is TRBV6-5 and J is TRBJ2-5, with D perhaps matching TRBD1 (5 bases). V lost 2 bases to trimming and J lost 4 bases, with 11 bases between them. The V gene's germline CDR1 is MNHEY and CDR2 SVGAGI. CDR3 length: 14 residues. CDR3 protein: CASSYGMGPETQYF. CDR3 DNA sequence: TGTGCCAGCAGTTACGGGATGGGGCCAGAGACCCAGTACTTC.

This clone came up a few times. The gene calls are TRBV27 and TRBJ1-1; the D is unclear. The CDR3 has 14 residues. Germline V gene data show CDR1 as MNHEY and CDR2 as SMNVEV (reference sequence). Trimming took off 5 bases at V and 4 bases at J, with 14 bases between the two ends. CDR3 bases: TGTGCCAGCAGTCTATACAGCACGAGCACTGAAGCTTTCTTT. It is translated as CASSLYSTSTEAFF.

This chain connects TRBV6-5 to TRBJ1-1; weak D call: TRBD1 (5 bases). V was cut by 2 bases and J by 3 bases, with 10 bases left in between. The CDR3 totals 14 residues. Per the germline V gene, CDR1 is MNHEY and CDR2 is SVGAGI. CDR3 sequence: CASSYLGQDTEAFF. CDR3 bases: TGTGCCAGCAGTTACCTTGGACAAGACACTGAAGCTTTCTTT.

The count of this clone is one. The chain links TRBV7-9 to TRBJ2-5; TRBD1 matches at 7 bases. Per germline, CDR1 SEHNR and CDR2 FQNEAQ (reference sequence). Trimming took 2 bases from V and 2 from J; bases not matched to a gene: 8. The length of the CDR3 is 16 residues. CDR3 residues: CASSLRTGTLQETQYF. The CDR3 bases are TGTGCCAGCAGCTTAAGGACAGGAACACTTCAAGAGACCCAGTACTTC. Full variable domain (missing parts from reference TRBV7-9 and TRBJ2-5): DTGVSQNPRHKITKRGQNVTFRCDPISEHNRLYWYRQTLGQGPEFLTYFQNEAQLEKSRLLSDRFSAERPKGSFSTLEIQRTEQGDSAMYLCASSLRTGTLQETQYFGPGTRLLVL.

Here the CDR3 reads CASSFGASGSRADTQYF. In DNA, the CDR3 is TGTGCCAGCAGTTTCGGGGCTAGCGGGAGTCGCGCAGATACGCAGTATTTT. The genes are TRBV28 and TRBJ2-3; 10 bases align to TRBD2. The CDR3 is made up of 17 amino acids. Germline CDR1 and CDR2: MDHEN and SYDVKM. The V and J ends lost 3 bases and 4 bases, in that order; junction bases with no gene match: 10.

This chain connects TRBV9 to TRBJ2-5; no clear D. Trimming shortened V by 3 bases and J by 1 base, and 13 bases separated the two germline ends. The V gene's germline CDR1 is SGDLS and CDR2 YYNGEE. The CDR3 length is 15 residues. This CDR3 is CASSAFLGFQETQYF. The CDR3 coding sequence is TGTGCCAGCAGCGCTTTTCTCGGTTTCCAAGAGACCCAGTACTTC.